This is a list of T cell receptor beta chains from one sample in a study of CD8+ T cells in alopecia areata. The assay was immunoSEQ multiplex PCR, and TCRdb's table has in-frame clones only and misses some. The data contain some 170,000 clones, roughly 66% of them singletons. The sequencing here drew on CD8+ T cells sorted from blood, taken at week 0. The source is a human donor with alopecia areata. The CDR3 runs from the conserved cysteine through the conserved F or W. A D gene is named only where the DNA matches it firmly. Some rows have no size entry. The others give once, few or many, or a class for an expanded clone.

d_gene: .
len: 14
j_gene: TRBJ2-2
abundance: few
v_gene: TRBV13
CDR3nt: TGTGCCAGCGTGGGGGAGGAGAACACCGGGGAGCTGTTTTTT
CDR3aa: CASVGEENTGELFF

d_gene: .
len: 16
j_gene: TRBJ1-6
abundance: once
v_gene: TRBV7-9
CDR3nt: TGTGCCAGCAGCCTAGGGTCACCTCACTATAATTCACCCCTCCACTTT
CDR3aa: CASSLGSPHYNSPLHF

d_gene: .
len: 14
j_gene: TRBJ2-3
abundance: .
v_gene: TRBV25-1
CDR3nt: TGTGCCAGTAGCATGGACTGGCCCACAGATACGCAGTATTTT
CDR3aa: CASSMDWPTDTQYF

d_gene: .
len: 11
j_gene: TRBJ2-2
abundance: .
v_gene: TRBV7-9
CDR3nt: TGTGCCAGCAGCTTTCCAGGGGAGCTGTTTTTT
CDR3aa: CASSFPGELFF

d_gene: .
len: 15
j_gene: TRBJ2-7
abundance: once
v_gene: TRBV5-1
CDR3nt: TGCGCCAGCAGCCCCCGGGGTGGGTTTGCCTACGAGCAGTACTTC
CDR3aa: CASSPRGGFAYEQYF

d_gene: TRBD2
len: 17
j_gene: TRBJ2-4
abundance: .
v_gene: TRBV30
CDR3nt: TGTGCCTGGAGCCAGGGACTAGCGGGCGTCTCCAAAAACATTCAGTACTTC
CDR3aa: CAWSQGLAGVSKNIQYF

d_gene: TRBD1
len: 16
j_gene: TRBJ2-2
abundance: .
v_gene: TRBV4-1
CDR3nt: TGCGCCAGCAGCCAACGGGCAGGGGGAAACACCGGGGAGCTGTTTTTT
CDR3aa: CASSQRAGGNTGELFF

d_gene: .
len: 16
j_gene: TRBJ2-1
abundance: .
v_gene: TRBV29-1
CDR3nt: TGCAGCGTTGAGCCCCCGGGTAGGCGGGTGGGCAATGAGCAGTTCTTC
CDR3aa: CSVEPPGRRVGNEQFF

d_gene: .
len: 14
j_gene: TRBJ1-4
abundance: .
v_gene: TRBV7-9
CDR3nt: TGTGCCAGCAGCAAGGACAGTACTAATGAAAAACTGTTTTTT
CDR3aa: CASSKDSTNEKLFF

d_gene: .
len: 14
j_gene: TRBJ1-3
abundance: .
v_gene: TRBV27
CDR3nt: TGTGCCAGCAGTCCCTCCGACTCTGGAAACACCATATATTTT
CDR3aa: CASSPSDSGNTIYF

d_gene: .
len: 12
j_gene: TRBJ2-7
abundance: once
v_gene: TRBV29-1
CDR3nt: TGCAGCGTTGAAGGCAGGGCCTACGAGCAGTACTTC
CDR3aa: CSVEGRAYEQYF

d_gene: TRBD1
len: 15
j_gene: TRBJ1-5
abundance: .
v_gene: TRBV6-5
CDR3nt: TGTGCCAGCAGACGGACAGGAGATAGCAATCAGCCCCAGCATTTT
CDR3aa: CASRRTGDSNQPQHF

d_gene: .
len: 12
j_gene: TRBJ2-3
abundance: .
v_gene: TRBV15
CDR3nt: TGTGCCACCAGCAGAGACACAGATACGCAGTATTTT
CDR3aa: CATSRDTDTQYF

d_gene: .
len: 12
j_gene: TRBJ1-5
abundance: .
v_gene: TRBV9
CDR3nt: TGTGCCAGCGGGTGGGGCAATCAGCCCCAGCATTTT
CDR3aa: CASGWGNQPQHF

d_gene: .
len: 14
j_gene: TRBJ1-1
abundance: .
v_gene: TRBV7-9
CDR3nt: TGTGCCAGCAGCACCGGACAGCTGAACACTGAAGCTTTCTTT
CDR3aa: CASSTGQLNTEAFF

d_gene: .
len: 14
j_gene: TRBJ1-5
abundance: .
v_gene: TRBV13
CDR3nt: TGTGCCAGCAGCCTATCCACAGGCAATCAGCCCCAGCATTTT
CDR3aa: CASSLSTGNQPQHF

d_gene: .
len: 13
j_gene: TRBJ1-4
abundance: .
v_gene: TRBV6-5
CDR3nt: TGTGCCAGCAAAAACAGGGAAGATGAAAAACTGTTTTTT
CDR3aa: CASKNREDEKLFF

d_gene: .
len: 17
j_gene: TRBJ1-2
abundance: .
v_gene: TRBV7-9
CDR3nt: TGTGCCAGCAGCTTAAGCGGTGGGCATGGGGGATATTATGGCTACACCTTC
CDR3aa: CASSLSGGHGGYYGYTF

d_gene: .
len: 13
j_gene: TRBJ1-1
abundance: .
v_gene: TRBV13
CDR3nt: TGTGCCAGCAGCGCAACACAGATCTCTGAAGCTTTCTTT
CDR3aa: CASSATQISEAFF

d_gene: .
len: 16
j_gene: TRBJ1-1
abundance: .
v_gene: TRBV5-6
CDR3nt: TGTGCCAGCAGCTTGGGTGGGGCGCGTTATGGCACTGAAGCTTTCTTT
CDR3aa: CASSLGGARYGTEAFF

d_gene: TRBD1
len: 14
j_gene: TRBJ1-2
abundance: .
v_gene: TRBV9
CDR3nt: TGTGCCAGCAGCGCCGGACAGGGGGCGGATGGCTACACCTTC
CDR3aa: CASSAGQGADGYTF

d_gene: .
len: 14
j_gene: TRBJ2-7
abundance: .
v_gene: TRBV27
CDR3nt: TGTGCCAGCAGTCACCAGGGAGAGGGGTACGAGCAGTACTTC
CDR3aa: CASSHQGEGYEQYF

d_gene: TRBD1
len: 14
j_gene: TRBJ2-7
abundance: .
v_gene: TRBV30
CDR3nt: TGTGCCTGGAGTTACCCGCAGGGGGCCGGCGAGCAGTACTTC
CDR3aa: CAWSYPQGAGEQYF

d_gene: .
len: 13
j_gene: TRBJ2-5
abundance: .
v_gene: TRBV30
CDR3nt: TGTGCCTGGAGTGTGGCCGCCTTAGAGACCCAGTACTTC
CDR3aa: CAWSVAALETQYF

d_gene: .
len: 14
j_gene: TRBJ1-1
abundance: few
v_gene: TRBV19
CDR3nt: TGTGCCAGTAGTGTCGGGGGTTGGAACACTGAAGCTTTCTTT
CDR3aa: CASSVGGWNTEAFF

d_gene: .
len: 13
j_gene: TRBJ1-2
abundance: .
v_gene: TRBV29-1
CDR3nt: TGCAGCGTTGAAGGCCAACATATCTATGGCTACACCTTC
CDR3aa: CSVEGQHIYGYTF

d_gene: TRBD1
len: 15
j_gene: TRBJ2-3
abundance: .
v_gene: TRBV6-5
CDR3nt: TGTGCCAGCAGCCTTGGGACAGGCCGCACAGATACGCAGTATTTT
CDR3aa: CASSLGTGRTDTQYF

d_gene: TRBD1
len: 15
j_gene: TRBJ1-1
abundance: .
v_gene: TRBV7-8
CDR3nt: TGTGCCAGCAGCCCGCAGGGGGCCAAGAACACTGAAGCTTTCTTT
CDR3aa: CASSPQGAKNTEAFF

d_gene: .
len: 15
j_gene: TRBJ1-1
abundance: .
v_gene: TRBV30
CDR3nt: TGTGCCTGGAGTGTTGGGGTTGGGGGCGACACTGAAGCTTTCTTT
CDR3aa: CAWSVGVGGDTEAFF

d_gene: .
len: 13
j_gene: TRBJ2-2
abundance: .
v_gene: TRBV30
CDR3nt: TGTGCCCGACTAGACCCGAACACCGGGGAGCTGTTTTTT
CDR3aa: CARLDPNTGELFF

d_gene: TRBD1
len: 15
j_gene: TRBJ1-4
abundance: .
v_gene: TRBV13
CDR3nt: TGTGCCAGCAGGGACCACGGGACAGACCATGAAAAACTGTTTTTT
CDR3aa: CASRDHGTDHEKLFF

d_gene: .
len: 12
j_gene: TRBJ2-5
abundance: .
v_gene: TRBV11-2
CDR3nt: TGTGCCAGCACGCCAGGGTTAGAGACCCAGTACTTC
CDR3aa: CASTPGLETQYF

d_gene: .
len: 16
j_gene: TRBJ2-2
abundance: .
v_gene: TRBV11-3
CDR3nt: TGTGCCAGCAGCATTCCCGGGACCAGGGCTTCCGGGGAGCTGTTTTTT
CDR3aa: CASSIPGTRASGELFF